The T cell receptor (beta chain) described here comes from a study of siplizumab effects on memory and regulatory T cells. Comment on this clone: Antigen: not known.

Study outcomes and limitations: Both greater diversity than memory cells and a major contribution to the alloresponse seemed to characterize naive T cells. Only a minor fraction of alloreactive clones mapped to unstimulated subsets. The study found that mappable alloreactive CD4+ clones averaged roughly 70% Treg-derived with siplizumab and around 25% in controls.

Germline values: CDR1 MGHDK, CDR2 SYGVNS. The CDR3 has 13 amino acids. The ends were cut back, 4 bases at V and 10 bases at J, with 15 bases in the middle. Per individual sample, 95,000 to 100,000 TCR templates were assayed. Libraries were prepared by immunoSEQ multiplex PCR; TCRdb keeps only in-frame clonotypes and omits some of them. The sample lists more than 85,000 clones, about 92% occurring once. The V and J genes are TRBV25-1 and TRBJ2-3; weak D call: TRBD2 (6 bases). This clonotype originated in a human donor in good health. Sequences were obtained from CD4+ T cells sorted from blood. CDR3 coding DNA: TGTGCCAGCAGTGGCCTGACTAGTGTAGCGCAGTATTTT. Translation gives CASSGLTSVAQYF.